A selection of T cell receptor beta chains follows, all from one sample in a study of T cell repertoires in cytomegalovirus infection. TCRdb reprocessed the reads with MiXCR, giving one entry per CDR3 protein. The sample yields hundreds of thousands of distinct CDR3 sequences, around a third seen once. These receptors' antigens are unknown. Here the sequenced sample was cultured CD8+ T cells from PBMCs, taken from culture after CMV antigen stimulation. The receptors were gathered from a human donor in good health (CMV status not recorded). Some clones in this sample may be carry-over from other donors' samples. CDR3s include the opening cysteine and the closing phenylalanine or tryptophan. The order of the fields is CDR3 length, V gene, D gene, clone size, J gene, CDR3 protein, CDR3 DNA. A D gene is named only where the DNA matches it firmly. Where a row states a size, it is once, few, many or the class of an expanded clone; other rows omit it.

length: 16; V: TRBV7-6; D: TRBD2; size: many; J: TRBJ2-5; CDR3: CASSLVLAGGEETQYF; DNA: TGTGCCAGCAGCTTAGTACTAGCGGGGGGGGAAGAGACCCAGTACTTC
length: 16; V: TRBV10-3; D: NA; size: NA; J: TRBJ2-2; CDR3: CAISGQVVSNTGELFF; DNA: TGTGCCATCAGTGGGCAGGTAGTCTCGAACACCGGGGAGCTGTTTTTT
length: 11; V: TRBV20-1; D: NA; size: NA; J: TRBJ1-1; CDR3: CSARLNTEAFF; DNA: TGCAGTGCTAGGTTGAACACTGAAGCTTTCTTT
length: 17; V: TRBV6-5; D: TRBD2; size: few; J: TRBJ2-5; CDR3: CASSYSKTAGRQETQYF; DNA: TGTGCCAGCAGTTACTCGAAAACAGCGGGGAGGCAAGAGACCCAGTACTTC
length: 11; V: TRBV6-6; D: NA; size: few; J: TRBJ1-1; CDR3: CASSSVAEAFF; DNA: TGTGCCAGCAGTAGTGTCGCTGAAGCTTTCTTT
length: 16; V: TRBV4-1; D: TRBD2; size: NA; J: TRBJ2-5; CDR3: CVSSQDQVAGFETQYF; DNA: TGTGTCAGCAGCCAAGACCAGGTAGCGGGGTTCGAGACCCAGTACTTC
length: 15; V: TRBV7-9; D: TRBD1; size: NA; J: TRBJ1-3; CDR3: CASSRPRGPGNTIYF; DNA: TGTGCCAGCAGCCGACCCAGGGGGCCTGGAAACACCATATATTTT
length: 15; V: TRBV11-2; D: NA; size: NA; J: TRBJ2-2; CDR3: CASSLVTGMKPELFF; DNA: TGTGCCAGCAGCTTAGTTACAGGAATGAAGCCGGAGCTGTTTTTT
length: 18; V: TRBV10-2; D: NA; size: NA; J: TRBJ2-7; CDR3: CASSEPGGDRRSSYEQYF; DNA: TGCGCCAGCAGTGAGCCGGGGGGGGACAGGCGGAGCTCCTACGAGCAGTACTTC
length: 14; V: TRBV9; D: NA; size: NA; J: TRBJ1-2; CDR3: CASTVFGTAMGYTF; DNA: TGTGCCAGCACCGTCTTTGGGACCGCTATGGGCTACACCTTC
length: 17; V: TRBV20-1; D: NA; size: NA; J: TRBJ2-3; CDR3: CSARDSNTTLLTDTQYF; DNA: TGCAGTGCTAGAGATAGTAATACCACTCTACTCACAGATACGCAGTATTTT
length: 16; V: TRBV6-8; D: NA; size: NA; J: TRBJ2-3; CDR3: CASSYSRGSLTDTQYF; DNA: TGTGCCAGCAGTTATTCTCGGGGGTCCCTCACAGATACGCAGTATTTT
length: 14; V: TRBV15; D: NA; size: NA; J: TRBJ2-2; CDR3: CATSSGMGFVELFF; DNA: TGTGCCACCAGCAGTGGGATGGGGTTCGTGGAGCTGTTTTTT
length: 16; V: TRBV7-3; D: TRBD2; size: NA; J: TRBJ2-3; CDR3: CASSLGIAGRTDTQYF; DNA: TGTGCCAGCAGCCTTGGGATAGCGGGGCGCACAGATACGCAGTATTTT
length: 16; V: TRBV20-1; D: NA; size: NA; J: TRBJ1-2; CDR3: CSARDLEGARNYGYTF; DNA: TGCAGTGCTAGAGATCTGGAAGGGGCTCGGAACTATGGCTACACCTTC
length: 14; V: TRBV6-5; D: NA; size: few; J: TRBJ1-2; CDR3: CASKDNGPTYGYTF; DNA: TGTGCCAGCAAAGACAACGGACCGACCTATGGCTACACCTTC
length: 15; V: TRBV12-3/TRBV12-4; D: NA; size: few; J: TRBJ2-3; CDR3: CATGPGDSRTDTQYF; DNA: TGTGCCACCGGACCTGGAGATTCGCGCACAGATACGCAGTATTTT
length: 12; V: TRBV29-1; D: NA; size: NA; J: TRBJ2-1; CDR3: CSVHNSYNEQFF; DNA: TGCAGCGTTCACAACTCCTACAATGAGCAGTTCTTC
length: 12; V: TRBV12-3/TRBV12-4; D: NA; size: NA; J: TRBJ1-6; CDR3: CASSLKGLILHF; DNA: TGTGCCAGCAGTTTAAAGGGGTTGATCCTCCACTTT
length: 15; V: TRBV5-6; D: NA; size: NA; J: TRBJ2-7; CDR3: CASSPISGQSYEQYF; DNA: TGTGCCAGCAGCCCGATATCGGGACAATCATACGAGCAGTACTTC
length: 15; V: TRBV27; D: NA; size: few; J: TRBJ2-2; CDR3: CASSPVGLSTGELFF; DNA: TGTGCCAGCAGTCCGGTCGGACTCTCCACCGGGGAGCTGTTTTTT
length: 17; V: TRBV28; D: NA; size: NA; J: TRBJ1-2; CDR3: CASSPLGLGQGNYGYTF; DNA: TGTGCCAGCAGTCCTTTAGGATTAGGTCAGGGGAACTATGGCTACACCTTC
length: 16; V: TRBV7-9; D: NA; size: NA; J: TRBJ2-3; CDR3: CASSNPTDKSTDTQYF; DNA: TGTGCCAGCAGCAATCCGACAGATAAAAGCACAGATACGCAGTATTTT
length: 16; V: TRBV19; D: NA; size: once; J: TRBJ1-2; CDR3: CASSIDGDLGHYGYTF; DNA: TGTGCCAGTAGTATTGATGGCGACCTCGGGCACTATGGCTACACCTTC
length: 14; V: TRBV12-3/TRBV12-4; D: NA; size: NA; J: TRBJ1-5; CDR3: CASSSITGSQPQHF; DNA: TGTGCCAGCAGCTCTATTACAGGGTCTCAGCCCCAGCATTTT
length: 14; V: TRBV2; D: TRBD2; size: NA; J: TRBJ2-1; CDR3: CASSEGPAGIEQFF; DNA: TGTGCCAGCAGTGAAGGGCCAGCGGGGATAGAGCAGTTCTTC
length: 14; V: TRBV7-6; D: TRBD1; size: NA; J: TRBJ1-1; CDR3: CASSLGTGPTEAFF; DNA: TGTGCCAGCAGCTTAGGGACAGGACCAACTGAAGCTTTCTTT
length: 18; V: TRBV19; D: NA; size: NA; J: TRBJ1-1; CDR3: CASSQPEDSRSENTEAFF; DNA: TGTGCCAGTAGCCAGCCAGAAGACTCCCGGTCGGAGAACACTGAAGCTTTCTTT
length: 18; V: TRBV12-3/TRBV12-4; D: TRBD2; size: few; J: TRBJ2-1; CDR3: CASSWGSGGSPAWNEQFF; DNA: TGTGCCAGCAGTTGGGGGAGCGGGGGGTCTCCCGCCTGGAATGAGCAGTTCTTC
length: 13; V: TRBV7-9; D: NA; size: few; J: TRBJ1-2; CDR3: CASSSGSDYGYTF; DNA: TGTGCCAGCAGCTCCGGGAGTGACTATGGCTACACCTTC
length: 14; V: TRBV27; D: NA; size: NA; J: TRBJ1-2; CDR3: CASRPGTDLDGYTF; DNA: TGTGCCAGCAGGCCCGGGACCGACCTCGATGGCTACACCTTC
length: 15; V: TRBV7-8; D: NA; size: few; J: TRBJ2-3; CDR3: CASSFTSRGTDTQYF; DNA: TGTGCCAGCAGCTTTACCTCTCGGGGGACAGATACGCAGTATTTT
length: 13; V: TRBV6-6; D: NA; size: NA; J: TRBJ2-7; CDR3: CASSYSSLYEQYF; DNA: TGTGCCAGCAGTTACTCAAGCCTTTACGAGCAGTACTTC
length: 15; V: TRBV7-6; D: NA; size: NA; J: TRBJ2-7; CDR3: CASSLGPDYSYEQYF; DNA: TGTGCCAGCAGCCTCGGACCAGATTACTCCTACGAGCAGTACTTC
length: 13; V: TRBV20-1; D: NA; size: once; J: TRBJ2-7; CDR3: CSALGGSSYEQYF; DNA: TGCAGTGCCCTAGGGGGAAGCTCCTACGAGCAGTACTTC
length: 15; V: TRBV7-6; D: TRBD2; size: many; J: TRBJ2-1; CDR3: CASSLEAGGRREQFF; DNA: TGTGCCAGCAGCTTAGAAGCGGGGGGGCGAAGGGAGCAGTTCTTC
length: 16; V: TRBV10-3; D: TRBD1; size: NA; J: TRBJ2-2; CDR3: CAISDRGQGVGGELFF; DNA: TGTGCCATCAGTGACCGCGGACAGGGCGTCGGCGGGGAGCTGTTTTTT
length: 11; V: TRBV2; D: NA; size: NA; J: TRBJ2-3; CDR3: CASPSGQTGNF; DNA: TGTGCCAGCCCTTCCGGTCAGACAGGAAATTTT
length: 18; V: TRBV5-1; D: TRBD1; size: NA; J: TRBJ2-7; CDR3: CASSLYLTGTGGFYEQYF; DNA: TGCGCCAGCAGCCTATATCTAACCGGGACAGGGGGCTTCTACGAGCAGTACTTC
length: 17; V: TRBV4-1; D: NA; size: NA; J: TRBJ1-5; CDR3: CASSQVTGPPSNQPQHF; DNA: TGCGCCAGCAGCCAAGTAACGGGCCCCCCTAGCAATCAGCCCCAGCATTTT
length: 15; V: TRBV7-9; D: TRBD2; size: few; J: TRBJ2-3; CDR3: CASTPLAGFTDTQYF; DNA: TGTGCCAGCACCCCACTAGCGGGGTTCACAGATACGCAGTATTTT
length: 15; V: TRBV6-4; D: TRBD1; size: NA; J: TRBJ1-1; CDR3: CASIAYRGLNTEAFF; DNA: TGTGCCAGCATCGCTTACAGGGGCCTGAACACTGAAGCTTTCTTT
length: 12; V: TRBV7-9; D: NA; size: few; J: TRBJ1-1; CDR3: CASSPGTRGAFF; DNA: TGTGCCAGCAGCCCGGGGACACGCGGAGCTTTCTTT
length: 19; V: TRBV6-5; D: NA; size: few; J: TRBJ1-6; CDR3: CASSYSLLTKEPKNSPLHF; DNA: TGTGCCAGCAGTTACTCGTTATTAACGAAGGAACCCAAAAATTCACCCCTCCACTTT
length: 14; V: TRBV12-5; D: NA; size: NA; J: TRBJ2-1; CDR3: CASGLGGGYNEQFF; DNA: TGTGCTAGTGGCCTCGGGGGCGGGTACAATGAGCAGTTCTTC
length: 15; V: TRBV7-9; D: NA; size: many; J: TRBJ2-3; CDR3: CASYATGASTDTQYF; DNA: TGTGCCAGCTATGCGACCGGGGCGAGCACAGATACGCAGTATTTT
length: 16; V: TRBV6-1; D: TRBD1; size: NA; J: TRBJ1-2; CDR3: CASTQGFPGGRDGYTF; DNA: TGTGCCAGCACACAGGGGTTTCCAGGGGGCAGAGATGGCTACACCTTC
length: 15; V: TRBV19; D: NA; size: once; J: TRBJ2-1; CDR3: CASSIYGDTYNEQFF; DNA: TGTGCCAGTAGTATATACGGGGACACATACAATGAGCAGTTCTTC
length: 15; V: TRBV19; D: TRBD1; size: NA; J: TRBJ1-1; CDR3: CASTYGRGLATEAFF; DNA: TGTGCCAGTACGTACGGAAGGGGGCTCGCCACTGAAGCTTTCTTT
length: 13; V: TRBV12-3/TRBV12-4; D: NA; size: NA; J: TRBJ1-5; CDR3: CASWGRGNQPQHF; DNA: TGTGCCAGCTGGGGGAGGGGGAACCAGCCCCAGCATTTT
length: 15; V: TRBV27; D: NA; size: few; J: TRBJ2-7; CDR3: CASSLVASGSNEQYF; DNA: TGTGCCAGCAGTTTAGTAGCTTCGGGTTCGAACGAGCAGTACTTC
length: 16; V: TRBV7-8; D: TRBD2; size: NA; J: TRBJ2-2; CDR3: CASGTSGTPNTGELFF; DNA: TGTGCCAGCGGGACTAGCGGAACCCCGAACACCGGGGAGCTGTTTTTT
length: 14; V: TRBV27; D: TRBD1; size: NA; J: TRBJ2-5; CDR3: CASSTGVFQETQYF; DNA: TGTGCCAGCAGTACAGGGGTATTCCAAGAGACCCAGTACTTC
length: 14; V: TRBV5-4; D: NA; size: NA; J: TRBJ1-1; CDR3: CASSLDRRWTEAFF; DNA: TGTGCCAGCAGCTTGGACAGGCGGTGGACTGAAGCTTTCTTT
length: 15; V: TRBV20-1; D: NA; size: NA; J: TRBJ1-5; CDR3: CSASQPADSNQPQHF; DNA: TGCAGTGCTAGTCAACCGGCAGATAGCAATCAGCCCCAGCATTTT
length: 15; V: TRBV12-3/TRBV12-4; D: TRBD2; size: few; J: TRBJ2-1; CDR3: CASSSLTSGGVEQFF; DNA: TGTGCCAGCAGTTCTCTGACTAGCGGGGGGGTGGAGCAGTTCTTC
length: 14; V: TRBV7-6; D: TRBD1; size: NA; J: TRBJ1-2; CDR3: CASSLGGTADGYTF; DNA: TGTGCCAGCAGCTTGGGGGGGACAGCAGATGGCTACACCTTC
length: 14; V: TRBV27; D: TRBD2; size: few; J: TRBJ2-1; CDR3: CASTVGGAYNEQFF; DNA: TGTGCCAGCACCGTCGGGGGGGCTTACAATGAGCAGTTCTTC
length: 14; V: TRBV2; D: NA; size: NA; J: TRBJ2-2; CDR3: CVSTLAGNTGELFF; DNA: TGTGTCAGCACCCTTGCGGGGAACACCGGGGAGCTGTTTTTT